This T cell receptor (beta chain) was identified in a study of blood T cell repertoires in COVID-19. Study as a whole: The study drew acute and convalescent COVID-19 samples from the United States, Italy and Spain. PBMCs, B-cell-depleted T cells, or T cells were the source of the cDNA or gDNA that made up the material.

The CDR3 runs 14 residues. The germline gives CDR1 MNHEY, CDR2 SVGAGI. V was shortened by 4 bases and J by 5 bases, with 9 bases between the two germline ends. Original data processing: Amplification of reference gene primers was used by the study to estimate nucleated cell counts. Generated by immunoSEQ multiplex PCR, the TCRdb table keeps only in-frame clones and is missing some. Clone size and V and J calls were adopted from that table, with D and trimming inferred from the DNA. The sample has around 170,000 clones; under 85% are singletons. The source is a man in his 70s who had recovered from COVID-19. This chain links TRBV6-5 with TRBJ1-6; D call uncertain. The sequencing sample was made of peripheral blood. The CDR3 DNA reads as TGTGCCAGCAGTTCCCCCCAGGATAATTCACCCCTCCACTTT. Protein sequence: CASSSPQDNSPLHF.